These T cell receptor beta chains were read from a single sample in a study of blood T cell repertoires in COVID-19. The method was immunoSEQ multiplex PCR; TCRdb's version includes in-frame clones alone and lacks a portion of them. The sample shows around 220,000 clones, more than 85% of them seen only once. The specimen sequenced was peripheral blood. Every receptor here comes from a man in his forties or fifties with active or convalescent COVID-19. Each CDR3 is given without its conserved first and last residue. Each record gives: V gene, J gene, CDR3 protein.

v_call: TRBV7-3; j_call: TRBJ2-5; cdr3_aa: ASSLIPGVGTQY
v_call: TRBV28; j_call: TRBJ1-6; cdr3_aa: ASNQGTGGLFSYNSPLH
v_call: TRBV5-5; j_call: TRBJ2-7; cdr3_aa: ASSWGLSYEQY
v_call: TRBV4-2; j_call: TRBJ1-2; cdr3_aa: ASSQDASDYGYT
v_call: TRBV29-1; j_call: TRBJ2-7; cdr3_aa: SVALREKQTYEQY
v_call: TRBV28; j_call: TRBJ1-3; cdr3_aa: ASSTLGGPLGNTIY
v_call: TRBV5-1; j_call: TRBJ1-4; cdr3_aa: ASSSTGGDEKLF
v_call: TRBV19; j_call: TRBJ1-1; cdr3_aa: ASSIISGQGLNTEAF
v_call: TRBV6-5; j_call: TRBJ1-3; cdr3_aa: ASSYSQGSSGNTIY
v_call: TRBV7-9; j_call: TRBJ2-3; cdr3_aa: APGDWTDTQY
v_call: TRBV15; j_call: TRBJ1-1; cdr3_aa: ATSTRTGNTEAF
v_call: TRBV27; j_call: TRBJ1-1; cdr3_aa: ASSAGQNTEAF
v_call: TRBV7-9; j_call: TRBJ2-1; cdr3_aa: ASSSRLAGTGNEQF
v_call: TRBV6-5; j_call: TRBJ1-2; cdr3_aa: ASSTGRGLYGYT
v_call: TRBV7-9; j_call: TRBJ1-3; cdr3_aa: ASSPREGARGNTIY
v_call: TRBV27; j_call: TRBJ1-3; cdr3_aa: ASSRAGVGNTIY
v_call: TRBV28; j_call: TRBJ1-5; cdr3_aa: ASYPGHLNQPQH
v_call: TRBV29-1; j_call: TRBJ2-3; cdr3_aa: SVEAGYPDTQY
v_call: TRBV10-3; j_call: TRBJ1-2; cdr3_aa: AISREAVGYGYT
v_call: TRBV5-1; j_call: TRBJ1-2; cdr3_aa: ASSFRGQDGYT
v_call: TRBV5-4; j_call: TRBJ2-1; cdr3_aa: ASSGASTRLVNEQF
v_call: TRBV3-1/TRBV3-2; j_call: TRBJ1-2; cdr3_aa: ASSHDFLQGVRGYT
v_call: TRBV3-1/TRBV3-2; j_call: TRBJ2-7; cdr3_aa: ASSRGIITGTGGDEQY
v_call: TRBV19; j_call: TRBJ2-1; cdr3_aa: ASSTSSGSGEQF
v_call: TRBV24-1; j_call: TRBJ1-5; cdr3_aa: ATSDQYSNQPQH
v_call: TRBV13; j_call: TRBJ2-7; cdr3_aa: ASSFGGSRYEQY
v_call: TRBV5-6; j_call: TRBJ2-3; cdr3_aa: ASKTGGSAADTQY
v_call: TRBV28; j_call: TRBJ1-2; cdr3_aa: ASSSPRGVIGYT
v_call: TRBV2; j_call: TRBJ1-5; cdr3_aa: ASSDQGTQPQH
v_call: TRBV5-8; j_call: TRBJ1-5; cdr3_aa: ASSLLPRLNQPQH
v_call: TRBV19; j_call: TRBJ1-1; cdr3_aa: ASSTGLDTEAF
v_call: TRBV6-1; j_call: TRBJ2-7; cdr3_aa: ASSELGTGSYEQY
v_call: TRBV19; j_call: TRBJ1-4; cdr3_aa: ASSIYQGEEEKLF
v_call: TRBV18; j_call: TRBJ2-1; cdr3_aa: ASSPGQLLNNEQF
v_call: TRBV6-5; j_call: TRBJ1-5; cdr3_aa: ASRGSQGAGQPQH
v_call: TRBV10-3; j_call: TRBJ1-2; cdr3_aa: AISVVQGGDGYT
v_call: TRBV19; j_call: TRBJ2-7; cdr3_aa: ASSFTGRGTYEQY
v_call: TRBV14; j_call: TRBJ2-7; cdr3_aa: ASSQDWREVDEQY
v_call: TRBV27; j_call: TRBJ1-1; cdr3_aa: ASSLFRQGRGGINTEAF
v_call: TRBV21-1; j_call: TRBJ1-2; cdr3_aa: ASSNGT